This T cell receptor beta chain comes out of a study of control samples from healthy donors and cancer patients. TCRdb's copy holds only in-frame clones and misses some; the assay was immunoSEQ multiplex PCR. The data contain roughly 89,000 clones, roughly 91% of them singletons. The sample consisted of blood. This clonotype originated in a man aged 45-65 years in good health.

The CDR3 region has the DNA TGTGCCAGCTCACCTCAGGACAGCCATGGCTACACCTTC. Encoded protein: CASSPQDSHGYTF. The rearrangement links TRBV18 to TRBJ1-2; possibly TRBD1 for D (6 bases). V lost 3 bases and J 6 bases, leaving 11 bases between the germline ends. Germline V lookup: CDR1 KGHSH, CDR2 LQKENI. This CDR3 region has 13 residues. The variable domain in full, with the rest retrieved from reference TRBV18 and TRBJ1-2, is NAGVMQNPRHLVRRRGQEARLRCSPMKGHSHVYWYRQLPEEGLKFMVYLQKENIIDESGMPKERFSAEFPKEGPSILRIQQVVRGDSAAYFCASSPQDSHGYTFGSGTRLTVV.